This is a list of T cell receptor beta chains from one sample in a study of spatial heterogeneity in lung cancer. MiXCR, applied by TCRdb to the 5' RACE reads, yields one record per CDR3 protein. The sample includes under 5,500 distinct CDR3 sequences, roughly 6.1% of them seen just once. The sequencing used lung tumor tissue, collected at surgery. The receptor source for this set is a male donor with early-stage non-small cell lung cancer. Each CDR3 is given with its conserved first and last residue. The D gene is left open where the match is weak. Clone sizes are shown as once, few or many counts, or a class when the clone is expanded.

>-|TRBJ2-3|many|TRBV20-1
CSARSSSFTHTQYF
TGCAGTGCTAGGTCTTCGTCGTTTACCCATACGCAGTATTTT
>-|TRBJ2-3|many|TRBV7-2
CASSSKDTQYF
TGTGCCAGCAGCTCGAAGGATACGCAGTATTTT
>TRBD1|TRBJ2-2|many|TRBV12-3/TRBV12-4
CASRLDRATGELFF
TGTGCCAGCAGACTGGACAGGGCCACCGGGGAGCTGTTTTTT
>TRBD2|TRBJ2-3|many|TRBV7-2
CASSPYGLGTDTQYF
TGTGCCAGCAGCCCATATGGACTAGGCACAGATACGCAGTATTTT
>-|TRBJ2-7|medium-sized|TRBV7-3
CASSLGPNYEQYF
TGTGCCAGCAGCTTAGGACCAAACTACGAGCAGTACTTC
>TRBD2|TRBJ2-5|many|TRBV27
CASSLRGLAGMAQETQYF
TGTGCCAGCAGTTTAAGAGGACTAGCGGGTATGGCTCAAGAGACCCAGTACTTC
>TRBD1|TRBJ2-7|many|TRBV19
CASRKTGRSYEQYF
TGTGCCAGTAGGAAGACAGGGAGAAGTTACGAGCAGTACTTC